This T cell receptor beta chain is from a study of metastatic and nonmetastatic thyroid tumors. Study context: The comparison covered peripheral blood and tumor or nodule tissue in malignant and benign thyroid patients. Study findings and constraints: Across blood and tumor, TCR beta diversity in malignant thyroid tumors was reportedly significantly higher than in benign nodules.

All patients were treatment-naive before thyroid surgery. The CDR3 extends over 14 amino acids. V lost 4 bases and J lost 5; bases outside the gene matches: 3. From germline, CDR1 is MNHNS and CDR2 SASEGT. In the original analysis: A classifier of distant metastasis in papillary thyroid cancer was built from CDR3 differences (across clinicopathological groups). MiXCR was used by TCRdb to re-call the PCR reads. What appears here as the V and J calls and clone size reflects TCRdb's work, not the paper's. This sample yields about 12,000 clones, of which about 12% are seen a single time; approximately 32% belongs to the top ten. By proportion, this clone is medium-sized. Its target is not known.

The chain has TRBV6-1 and TRBJ2-2; 8 bases map to TRBD2. The clonotype comes from a female donor with papillary thyroid cancer or a benign thyroid nodule (not recorded which). Some clones in this sample may be carry-over from other donors' samples. Sequenced: blood. The CDR3 loop is CASSGGLETGELFF. The DNA for the CDR3 is TGTGCCAGCAGTGGGGGACTAGAAACCGGGGAGCTGTTTTTT.